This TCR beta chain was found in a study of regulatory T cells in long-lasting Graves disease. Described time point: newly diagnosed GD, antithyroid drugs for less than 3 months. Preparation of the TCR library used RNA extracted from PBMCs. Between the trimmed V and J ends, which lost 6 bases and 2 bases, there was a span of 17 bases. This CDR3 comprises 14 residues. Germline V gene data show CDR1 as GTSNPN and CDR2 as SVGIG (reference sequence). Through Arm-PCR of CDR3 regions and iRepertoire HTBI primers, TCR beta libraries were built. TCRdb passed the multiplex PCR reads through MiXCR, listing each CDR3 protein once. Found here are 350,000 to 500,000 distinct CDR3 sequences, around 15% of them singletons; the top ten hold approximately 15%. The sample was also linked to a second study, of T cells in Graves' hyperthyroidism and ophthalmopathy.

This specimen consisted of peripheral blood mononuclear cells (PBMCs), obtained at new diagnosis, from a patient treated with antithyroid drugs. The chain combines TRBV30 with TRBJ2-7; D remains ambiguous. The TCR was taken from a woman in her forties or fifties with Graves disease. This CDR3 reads CACSRVIRTYEQYF. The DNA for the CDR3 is TGTGCCTGCAGTCGGGTGATCAGAACCTACGAGCAGTACTTC.